The source of this T cell receptor beta chain is a study of glioma-infiltrating T cells. Notes on the study in general: Only very few CDR3 sequences appeared in both tissue and blood. Gliomas, especially low-grade, showed above-expected tissue-blood divergence; non-neoplastic patients showed below.

This clonotype was counted ten times or more. Its antigen is as yet unknown. Per germline, CDR1 LGHNA and CDR2 YSLEER. The length of the CDR3 is 17 residues. V dropped 4 bases and J dropped 7 bases, with 20 bases sitting between them. Using RNA template, CDR3s of TCR alpha and beta were amplified with iRepertoire arm-PCR. TCRdb fed the multiplex PCR reads into MiXCR, producing one record per CDR3 protein. The data show about 190,000 distinct CDR3 sequences, over 30% seen once. The sequence derives from a human donor with low-grade glioma or glioblastoma, undergoing nonglioma brain surgery, or in good health (not recorded which). Sequenced: glioma tissue, nonneoplastic brain tissue, or PBMCs (not recorded which). The rearrangement links TRBV4-3 to TRBJ1-6; D might be TRBD1 (6 bases). In nucleotides, the CDR3 is TGCGCCAGCAGCCTGATTCTATACAGGGAAGAGAATTCACCCCTCCACTTT. Translation gives CASSLILYREENSPLHF.